This T cell receptor beta chain was recorded in a study of T cell responses to AZD1222 COVID-19 vaccine (TCRdb year 2021). Background on the whole study: TCR sequencing covered more than 230 trial participants: 200 to 220 given two doses of AZD1222 and around 26 given two doses of MenACWY control vaccine. Enrollment into the trials was organized by age into subgroups of 18-55, 56-69 and 70-plus years, and those subgroups contained about 160, 30 and 59 TCR-sequenced participants, respectively.

The CDR3 regions of human TCRbeta chains were analyzed by immunosequencing. The study's own analysis went as follows. TCRs in the repertoires were compared against a reference library of SARS-CoV-2-specific TCRs that had been generated with the MIRA antigen-specificity platform. Breadth was defined as the fraction of unique TCRs that were SARS-CoV-2-associated. Depth was defined as the fraction of total T cells that were SARS-CoV-2-associated. Each spike-specific TCR was assigned to its reactive spike region and to a CD4 or CD8 class using the MIRA data. Log10-transformed breadth and depth values were compared by one-way ANOVA with Sidak's multiple comparisons tests. The table comes from immuneACCESS by way of TCRdb, which keeps in-frame sequences with V and J called. Part of the clones is missing from these tables; in studies checked, under half for an unresolved V gene and the rest for unknown reasons. V and J calls and clone size are as listed in that table; D and trimming were resolved from the DNA. This sample holds around 100,000 clones; around 87% were observed only once. The ten largest clones add up to about a tenth of the sample.

The research as a whole found: Participants were mostly white British and included more females than males, and it was suggested by the authors that clonal diversity may have been underestimated. The whole spike protein was spanned by vaccine-associated CD4 TCRs, and dominant responses were seen in regions 160-218 and 743-854. After two AZD1222 doses, both the breadth and the depth of spike-specific TCRs were significantly higher than at day 0 and than in MenACWY recipients. No day 14 peak-response samples were available, so repertoires were characterized only after the peak T cell response. Reportedly, almost half of the unique spike-specific TCRs recognized epitopes lying outside the regions that are mutated in the B.1.351 and B.1.1.7 variants. The 56-69-year group was small, and its depth increase did not reach significance, likely because of low power. Only five to seven AZD1222 recipients were SARS-CoV-2 seropositive at baseline, limiting conclusions about previously exposed vaccinees.

This specimen's time point label, per the study, means: about 28 days (+/-7) after the second vaccine dose. AZD1222 recipients whose second dose came at about 4 weeks and those whose second dose came at about 12 weeks were combined into one group, since spike-specific TCR depth and breadth did not differ between the two schedules. Vaccinee samples were obtained from the UK trials COV001 and COV002, which included a single-blind randomized controlled phase 2/3 trial of AZD1222 (ChAdOx1 nCoV-19) in healthy adults. For TCRbeta chain sequencing, PBMC samples were collected from trial participants at day 0 and at day 28 after the second dose. In regard to this clone: What antigen it recognizes has not been identified. No clone much larger than this one lies a single base away; base qualities are absent.

From the germline V gene, CDR1 is SGHRS and CDR2 is YFSETQ. For this chain, trimming is 5 bases at the V end and 5 bases at the J end, and the number of junction bases without a gene match is 9. The CDR3 starts with the cysteine, ends with the phenylalanine, and has 14 residues. Left in the record is the CDR3 DNA by itself, 42 bases read in frame from the first base. The receptor comes from an adult who received the AZD1222 COVID-19 vaccine. The starting material was peripheral blood, obtained 28 days after the second AZD1222 dose. The chain employs TRBV5-1 and TRBJ2-5; 7 of the junction bases match TRBD2. The nucleotides read TGCGCCAGCAGGCCAGACGGGGGGAGGGAGACCCAGTACTTC. This translates into CASRPDGGRETQYF.